This is a list of T cell receptor beta chains from one sample in a study of shared clonotypes between healthy human individuals. Libraries were prepared by immunoSEQ multiplex PCR; TCRdb keeps only in-frame clonotypes and omits some of them. Of some 2.3 million clones listed, just over 90% are singletons. Sequenced: naive CD4+ T cells from PBMCs. The receptor source for this set is a man aged 18 to 29 in good health. Some clones in this sample may be carry-over from other donors' samples. CDR3s include the opening cysteine and the closing phenylalanine or tryptophan. A D gene is named only where the DNA matches it firmly. Size values are once, few and many counts, or a class for expanded clones, and some rows have none.

CASSEMEGMLYNEQFF | TGTGCCAGCAGTGAGATGGAGGGTATGTTGTACAATGAGCAGTTCTTC | TRBV6-1 | 16 | . | . | TRBJ2-1
CASTDGGRGRFRGNTIYF | TGTGCCAGCACCGATGGGGGGAGAGGGAGGTTCAGGGGAAACACCATATATTTT | TRBV11-2 | 18 | . | . | TRBJ1-3
CASTSSLAGGPREQYF | TGTGCCAGCACCAGCTCGCTAGCGGGGGGACCTCGGGAGCAGTACTTC | TRBV9 | 16 | . | TRBD2 | TRBJ2-7
CASSVEPNSAASSYEQYF | TGTGCCAGCAGTGTGGAACCTAATAGCGCTGCAAGCTCCTACGAGCAGTACTTC | TRBV6-1 | 18 | . | . | TRBJ2-7
CASSFGSPSGNTIYF | TGCGCCAGCAGCTTCGGGAGCCCCTCTGGAAACACCATATATTTT | TRBV5-1 | 15 | once | . | TRBJ1-3
CASSYPGLDTDTQYF | TGCGCCAGCAGCTATCCGGGACTTGACACAGATACGCAGTATTTT | TRBV5-1 | 15 | . | . | TRBJ2-3
CASSEYPSRGSGELFF | TGTGCCAGCAGCGAATACCCGTCCAGGGGGTCCGGGGAGCTGTTTTTT | TRBV25-1 | 16 | . | TRBD1 | TRBJ2-2
CAWSVGAGYGYTF | TGTGCCTGGAGTGTGGGGGCAGGATATGGCTACACCTTC | TRBV30 | 13 | . | . | TRBJ1-2
CATASGRAVEDTQYF | TGTGCCACGGCTAGCGGGAGGGCGGTGGAAGATACGCAGTATTTT | TRBV10-3 | 15 | once | TRBD2 | TRBJ2-3
CASSLSGQSYGYTF | TGTGCCAGCAGTTTATCGGGACAGAGCTATGGCTACACCTTC | TRBV28 | 14 | once | TRBD1 | TRBJ1-2
CASSRVAQGWNEQFF | TGTGCCAGCAGTAGGGTCGCGCAGGGATGGAATGAGCAGTTCTTC | TRBV6-5 | 15 | . | . | TRBJ2-1
CASRTSGTRGEQFF | TGCGCCAGCAGGACTAGCGGGACCAGGGGGGAGCAGTTCTTC | TRBV4-1 | 14 | once | TRBD2 | TRBJ2-1
CASSLTRGTGSYEQYF | TGTGCCAGCAGCCTCACAAGAGGGACAGGGAGCTACGAGCAGTACTTC | TRBV11-2 | 16 | . | TRBD1 | TRBJ2-7
CASSGTGGITGELFF | TGTGCCAGCAGTGGTACAGGGGGCATTACCGGGGAGCTGTTTTTT | TRBV2 | 15 | . | TRBD1 | TRBJ2-2
CASSFPQGGVSNQPQHF | TGTGCCAGCAGTTTTCCCCAGGGAGGCGTTAGCAATCAGCCCCAGCATTTT | TRBV28 | 17 | . | . | TRBJ1-5
CASSFTSAVGNEQFF | TGTGCCAGCAGCTTTACTAGCGCCGTGGGGAATGAGCAGTTCTTC | TRBV11-2 | 15 | . | TRBD2 | TRBJ2-1
CAISESQGSSGANVLTF | TGTGCCATCAGTGAGTCGCAGGGCAGCTCTGGGGCCAACGTCCTGACTTTC | TRBV10-3 | 17 | . | . | TRBJ2-6
CASSNSGGTQYF | TGTGCCAGCAGTAACAGTGGGGGGACCCAGTACTTC | TRBV2 | 12 | . | . | TRBJ2-5
CASSPLGRGADTQYF | TGTGCCAGCAGCCCCCTCGGCAGGGGGGCAGATACGCAGTATTTT | TRBV28 | 15 | . | . | TRBJ2-3
CATSGIRTSNTEAFF | TGTGCCACCAGTGGGATCCGGACATCGAACACTGAAGCTTTCTTT | TRBV15 | 15 | . | . | TRBJ1-1
CASSPRGAGANVLTF | TGTGCCAGCAGCCCCCGTGGGGCTGGGGCCAACGTCCTGACTTTC | TRBV28 | 15 | . | . | TRBJ2-6
CASSYPRGSYEQYF | TGTGCCAGCAGCTACCCACGCGGCTCCTACGAGCAGTACTTC | TRBV7-8 | 14 | . | . | TRBJ2-7
CASSVDHDRYTF | TGTGCCAGCAGCGTGGACCATGACCGCTACACCTTC | TRBV9 | 12 | few | . | TRBJ1-2
CAWRGGTETTYEQYF | TGTGCCTGGAGGGGCGGGACAGAGACAACCTACGAGCAGTACTTC | TRBV30 | 15 | . | . | TRBJ2-7
CASSSPRTGSGANVLTF | TGTGCCAGCAGTTCTCCCCGTACGGGGTCTGGGGCCAACGTCCTGACTTTC | TRBV28 | 17 | . | . | TRBJ2-6
CASSIETSGRLDTQYF | TGTGCCAGTAGTATAGAAACTAGCGGGAGGTTGGATACGCAGTATTTT | TRBV19 | 16 | . | TRBD2 | TRBJ2-3
CSGGTSGRETQYF | TGCAGCGGGGGGACTAGCGGGCGTGAGACCCAGTACTTC | TRBV29-1 | 13 | . | TRBD2 | TRBJ2-5
CASSLTDPQGTQYF | TGTGCCAGCAGCCTTACGGACCCGCAGGGGACCCAGTACTTC | TRBV4-2 | 14 | once | . | TRBJ2-5
CASSLQDRGPYEQYF | TGTGCCAGCAGCTTGCAGGACAGGGGCCCCTACGAGCAGTACTTC | TRBV11-1 | 15 | . | TRBD1 | TRBJ2-7
CASSPSGTGGSPLHF | TGCGCCAGCAGCCCATCCGGGACAGGGGGTTCACCCCTCCACTTT | TRBV5-1 | 15 | . | TRBD1 | TRBJ1-6
CASSQGGSGSWYNEQFF | TGCGCCAGCAGCCAAGGGGGTAGCGGGAGTTGGTACAATGAGCAGTTCTTC | TRBV4-1 | 17 | . | TRBD2 | TRBJ2-1